The 9 T cell receptor beta chains below all came from one sample that was sequenced in a study of monozygotic twins with inflammatory bowel disease. TCRdb re-called the 5' RACE reads, yielding one record per CDR3 amino acid sequence without DNA. The sample totals 350,000 to 400,000 distinct CDR3 sequences. The sequenced material came from blood. The receptors originated from a human donor with ulcerative colitis or Crohn's disease, or a healthy co-twin of an affected twin (not recorded which).

The V and J genes are TRBV6-2 or TRBV6-3 and TRBJ1-2. The CDR3 covers 12 residues. Looked up from germline, CDR1 is MNHEY and CDR2 is SVGEGT. The CDR3 is CASSYNFRYYTF.

This sequence joins TRBV10-3 and TRBJ1-3. The length of the CDR3 is 13 residues. Germline V lookup: CDR1 ENHRY, CDR2 SYGVKD. CDR3 residues: CAISAVSGNTIYF.

The V gene is TRBV19, the J gene TRBJ2-7; TCRdb selects TRBD1, and the lack of DNA leaves this call unchecked. CDR1 LNHDA and CDR2 SQIVND come from the germline V gene (reference sequence). CDR3 length: 13 amino acids. This chain's CDR3 is CASSRDRGQEQYF.

The chain is built from TRBV20-1 and TRBJ1-3; TCRdb's D call of TRBD1 is untestable without DNA. The CDR3 is 15 residues long. Germline loops: CDR1 DFQATT, CDR2 SNEGSKA (reference sequence). The chain's CDR3 is CSARVREGSGNTIYF.

The CDR3 loop reads CSVEEQGGYGYTF. The V call is TRBV29-1, the J call TRBJ1-2; TCRdb's D call of TRBD1 is untestable without DNA. This CDR3 is built from 13 residues. Germline CDR1 is SQVTM and CDR2 is ANQGSEA.

The chain joins TRBV10-3 to TRBJ2-2; no DNA is available, so the TRBD2 call from TCRdb remains unchecked. Per the germline V gene, CDR1 is ENHRY and CDR2 is SYGVKD. CDR3 length equals 13 residues. The CDR3 is CATRGSDTGELFF.

The chain employs TRBV20-1 and TRBJ1-1; TCRdb calls TRBD1, which cannot be checked without DNA. This CDR3 comprises 14 residues. Germline CDR1 reads DFQATT; CDR2 reads SNEGSKA (reference sequence). This CDR3 is CSARGTGWPTEAFF.

The CDR3 region is CASSPGLHQNTEAFF. The chain has TRBV18 and TRBJ1-1. CDR3 length: 15 amino acids. The germline gives CDR1 KGHSH, CDR2 LQKENI.

The chain is built from TRBV7-2 and TRBJ1-6. Germline V CDR1 and CDR2: SGHTA, FQGNSA. The CDR3 is 15 amino acids. CDR3 sequence: CASSLVGKPVSPLHF.